This entry lists 32 T cell receptor beta chains sequenced from one sample in a study of post-analysis software for immune sequencing data. Study-wide results and limits: About five TRBV segments, including TRBV5-6, TRBV5-1 and TRBV20-1, were more frequent in patients than controls.

Their recognized antigens are unknown. Libraries were made from TCR beta cDNA, and they carried unique molecular identifiers. Via MiXCR, TCRdb re-called the PCR reads, giving one row per CDR3 protein. The sample gives approximately 770,000 distinct CDR3 sequences, roughly 50% of which show up once; over 4.5% is in the top ten. Source material: blood. The receptor set was obtained from a girl under 18 with multiple sclerosis.

This clonotype was seen a single time. The chain uses TRBV20-1 and TRBJ2-5, with 8 bases lining up with TRBD2. The CDR3 has 12 amino acids. The V gene's germline CDR1 is DFQATT and CDR2 SNEGSKA (reference sequence). The V segment lost 6 bases and the J segment 7 bases; nucleotides outside the gene matches: 7. The CDR3 coding sequence is TGCAGTGCCCCTGGGCTAGCGGGGACCCAGTACTTC. Its protein product is CSAPGLAGTQYF.

This clonotype has more than one count but fewer than ten. This chain joins TRBV3-1 and TRBJ2-6; possible D gene TRBD1, 7 bases. Trimming removed 0 bases at V and 0 bases at J, with 21 bases between. The CDR3 has 21 residues. The V gene's germline CDR1 is LGHDT and CDR2 YNNKEL (reference sequence). The CDR3 is CASSQDGWAGGPLSGANVLTF. The CDR3 DNA sequence: TGTGCCAGCAGCCAAGATGGTTGGGCAGGGGGGCCCCTCTCTGGGGCCAACGTCCTGACTTTC.

This chain connects TRBV12-3 or TRBV12-4 to TRBJ2-1; D is perhaps TRBD1 or TRBD2 (5 bases each). V was clipped by 4 bases and J by 4 bases, with 11 bases between them. CDR3 size: 14 residues. The CDR3 DNA follows: TGTGCCAGCAGTTCCGGGACGTTATACAATGAGCAGTTCTTC. Its translation is CASSSGTLYNEQFF.

The V call is TRBV10-3, the J call TRBJ2-2, with a weak D call TRBD1 (6 bases). V lost 5 bases to trimming and J lost 2 bases, with 15 bases between them. This CDR3 spans 16 amino acids. Germline V CDR1 and CDR2: ENHRY, SYGVKD. This CDR3 is CAISFRGEDNTGELFF. CDR3 DNA: TGTGCCATCAGTTTCAGGGGAGAGGATAACACCGGGGAGCTGTTTTTT.

V and J are TRBV2 and TRBJ2-7; 13 nucleotides agree with TRBD2. CDR3 length equals 15 residues. Germline trimming cut 6 bases from V and 4 bases from J; bases unmatched to any gene: 6. CDR1 and CDR2 from the germline V gene are SNHLY and FYNNEI. CDR3: CASRPGLAGAYEQYF. In DNA, the CDR3 is TGTGCCAGCAGACCCGGACTAGCGGGAGCTTACGAGCAGTACTTC.

The chain links TRBV6-5 to TRBJ1-5, with no clear D. V dropped 2 bases and J dropped 6 bases, with 11 bases sitting between them. This CDR3 comprises 14 residues. CDR1 and CDR2 from the germline V gene are MNHEY and SVGAGI. The CDR3 DNA sequence: TGTGCCAGCAGTTACGAGGAGTGGGGTCAGCCCCAGCATTTT. Amino acids: CASSYEEWGQPQHF.

This chain links TRBV5-6 with TRBJ2-3; 10 nucleotides match TRBD2. Germline lookup yields CDR1 SGHDT and CDR2 YYEEEE. J lost 7 bases, V lost 4 bases, and 12 bases had no gene match. The CDR3 spans 16 residues. In DNA, the CDR3 is TGTGCCAGCAGCCTTGGAGCGGGAGGGCCTGTGTATACGCAGTATTTT. Protein: CASSLGAGGPVYTQYF.

Turning to this clonotype: A read error may account for a junction end that differs from germline. The CDR3 here is CASSLFGQGNPEAFF. Here the CDR3 DNA reads TGCGCCAGCAGCTTATTTGGACAGGGGAACCCTGAAGCTTTCTTT. This sequence joins TRBV5-1 and TRBJ1-1; 9 positions match TRBD1. Germline V lookup: CDR1 SGHRS, CDR2 YFSETQ. The length of the CDR3 is 15 residues.

The CDR3 nucleotides read TGTGCCAGCAGCGTAGCTACTGATGCCCCCGATACGCAGTATTTT. Protein product: CASSVATDAPDTQYF. V is TRBV9 and J is TRBJ2-3; no reliable D call. The CDR3 runs to 15 residues. Trimming shortened V by 0 bases and J by 6 bases, and 14 bases separated the two germline ends. Germline V gene lookup returns CDR1 SGDLS and CDR2 YYNGEE.

This chain uses TRBV28 with TRBJ2-5, with 8 bases that match TRBD1. From germline, CDR1 is MDHEN and CDR2 SYDVKM. Unmatched junction bases numbered 4, after V lost 1 base and J lost 3 bases. This CDR3 region has 15 residues. CDR3 amino acids: CASSLFAQGEETQYF. The CDR3 DNA is TGTGCCAGCAGTTTATTTGCACAGGGGGAAGAGACCCAGTACTTC.

The CDR3 loop reads CATGLGKTYEQYF. CDR3 nucleotides: TGTGCCACGGGGCTGGGGAAAACCTACGAGCAGTACTTC. This rearrangement joins TRBV15 to TRBJ2-5, with TRBD1 as a possible D gene (5 bases). The assigned J gene may be wrong: the sequence end matches TRBJ2-7 better. From germline, CDR1 is LNHNV and CDR2 YYDKDF (reference sequence). The CDR3 consists of 13 residues.

The J gene is TRBJ2-3, the V gene TRBV12-3 or TRBV12-4, with TRBD2 matching 10 bases. The CDR3 is 15 residues long. With 3 bases clipped from V and 6 bases from J, the junction kept 6 bases outside the gene matches. The CDR3 loop reads CASSFSSGGPDTQYF. The CDR3 nucleotides read TGTGCCAGCAGTTTCTCTAGCGGGGGCCCTGATACGCAGTATTTT.

The chain uses TRBV13 and TRBJ1-2; no definite D call. Germline loops: CDR1 PRHDT, CDR2 FYEKMQ (reference sequence). CDR3 size: 13 residues. The V and J ends lost 0 bases and 6 bases respectively, with 8 bases between them. The CDR3 region is CASSLGRGNGYTF. CDR3 bases: TGTGCCAGCAGCTTAGGGCGAGGCAATGGCTACACCTTC.

The chain has TRBV4-2 and TRBJ1-1; D not certain. CDR1 and CDR2 from the germline V gene are LGHNA and YNFKEQ. The CDR3 runs to 13 residues. V gave up 0 bases and J gave up 4 bases, with 6 bases separating them. In DNA form, the CDR3 reads TGTGCCAGCAGCCAAGATATGTCCACTGAAGCTTTCTTT. This sequence encodes CASSQDMSTEAFF.

This clonotype was observed a handful of times. The gene calls are TRBV15 and TRBJ1-2; weak D call: TRBD1 (5 bases). The CDR3 loop spans 14 amino acids. V was shortened by 5 bases and J by 4 bases, with 14 bases between the two germline ends. Germline assignment: CDR1 LNHNV and CDR2 YYDKDF (reference sequence). Here the CDR3 reads CATSQGQNLYGYTF. The CDR3 DNA reads as TGTGCCACCAGCCAGGGCCAGAACCTCTATGGCTACACCTTC. Together with reference TRBV15 and TRBJ1-2, the CDR3 gives the full variable domain: DAMVIQNPRYQVTQFGKPVTLSCSQTLNHNVMYWYQQKSSQAPKLLFHYYDKDFNNEADTPDNFQSRRPNTSFCFLDIRSPGLGDTAMYLCATSQGQNLYGYTFGSGTRLTVV.

The chain uses TRBV20-1 and TRBJ2-7; D remains unclear. CDR1 DFQATT and CDR2 SNEGSKA come from the germline V gene (reference sequence). This CDR3 spans 15 amino acids. The V gene lost 5 bases and the J gene lost 5 bases, with 22 bases spanning the gap. CDR3 sequence reads: CSAGAPSGIYDEQYF. The CDR3 DNA reads as TGCAGTGCTGGAGCCCCTAGTGGGATCTATGACGAGCAGTACTTC.

The rearrangement uses TRBV6-5 and TRBJ2-7, with 7 bases identical to TRBD1. The J segment lost 3 bases and the V segment lost 4 bases, leaving 9 bases of the junction unmatched. CDR1 MNHEY and CDR2 SVGAGI come from the germline V gene. This CDR3 region has 15 residues. The CDR3 reads CASSLSGTALYEQYF. In nucleotides, the CDR3 is TGTGCCAGCAGTTTATCCGGGACAGCCCTCTACGAGCAGTACTTC.

This clonotype was detected only a few times. The rearrangement joins TRBV29-1 to TRBJ1-2; possible D gene TRBD1, 5 bases. Trimming took 1 base from V and 9 from J, leaving 15 bases between them. CDR3 length: 13 residues. Germline V CDR1 and CDR2: SQVTM, ANQGSEA. This CDR3 reads CSVEVQGSSSYTF. The DNA for the CDR3 is TGCAGCGTTGAAGTGCAGGGCAGTTCTAGCTACACCTTC.

A single count supports this clonotype. The chain couples TRBV27 to TRBJ1-2, with 8 bases aligning to TRBD1. The V segment lost 4 bases and the J segment 3 bases; nucleotides outside the gene matches: 4. Germline V lookup: CDR1 MNHEY, CDR2 SMNVEV (reference sequence). The CDR3 is 14 residues long. CDR3 nucleotides: TGTGCCAGCAGTTCCCGGGACAGGCACTATGGCTACACCTTC. Translated, it gives CASSSRDRHYGYTF.

This rearrangement joins TRBV20-1 to TRBJ2-1; no clear D gene. V lost 6 bases, J lost 4 bases, and 10 bases lay in between. This CDR3 is built from 12 residues. Germline CDR1 reads DFQATT; CDR2 reads SNEGSKA (reference sequence). CDR3 coding DNA: TGCAGTGCCAAGCCCGGATACAATGAGCAGTTCTTC. Residues: CSAKPGYNEQFF.

The chain joins TRBV4-3 to TRBJ2-3, with unresolved D. From germline, CDR1 is LGHNA and CDR2 YSLEER. V lost 1 base to trimming and J lost 0 bases, with 8 bases between them. This CDR3 has 15 amino acids. Written as DNA, the CDR3 is TGCGCCAGCAGCCAAGGCGTACACAGCACAGATACGCAGTATTTT. Translation gives CASSQGVHSTDTQYF.

The gene calls are TRBV20-1 and TRBJ2-7, with D perhaps matching TRBD2 (5 bases). Per the germline V gene, CDR1 is DFQATT and CDR2 is SNEGSKA (reference sequence). This CDR3 has 16 amino acids. Trimming shortened V by 6 bases and J by 1 base, and 22 bases separated the two germline ends. CDR3 sequence: CSASTGEAGRSYEQYF. CDR3 DNA: TGCAGTGCCTCAACGGGTGAGGCGGGCCGATCCTACGAGCAGTACTTC.

The rearrangement uses TRBV29-1 and TRBJ2-1, with D possibly being TRBD1 or TRBD2 (5 bases each). The CDR3 spans 12 residues. Trimming stripped 7 bases from V and 0 bases from J, with 7 bases between. Per the germline V gene, CDR1 is SQVTM and CDR2 is ANQGSEA. The CDR3, as DNA: TGCAGCGCAGGGAGCTCCTACAATGAGCAGTTCTTC. Its translation: CSAGSSYNEQFF.

This clonotype was seen only a few times. The gene calls are TRBV7-2 and TRBJ2-1; the match to TRBD1 covers 7 bases. Unmatched junction bases numbered 3, after V lost 0 bases and J lost 7 bases. Germline V lookup: CDR1 SGHTA, CDR2 FQGNSA. The length of the CDR3 is 14 residues. The DNA of the CDR3 is TGTGCCAGCAGCTTAGCCCCGACAGGGAATGAGCAGTTCTTC. It translates to CASSLAPTGNEQFF.

The rearrangement joins TRBV4-2 to TRBJ1-2; D gene uncertain. V lost 0 bases and J lost 1, with 18 bases in between. Germline loops: CDR1 LGHNA, CDR2 YNFKEQ. This CDR3 contains 18 residues. CDR3 loop: CASSQDYRQTTVNYGYTF. CDR3 in DNA: TGTGCCAGCAGCCAAGACTATCGGCAGACCACCGTTAACTATGGCTACACCTTC.

The CDR3 protein is CASSGGHKKLFF. In DNA, the CDR3 is TGTGCCAGCAGTGGTGGACACAAAAAACTGTTTTTT. The chain carries TRBV25-1 and TRBJ1-4, with a weak D call TRBD1 (5 bases). The V gene's germline CDR1 is MGHDK and CDR2 SYGVNS. The CDR3 is 12 residues long. The germline V and J ends were trimmed by 4 bases and 9 bases, with 9 bases remaining between them.

V is TRBV13 and J is TRBJ2-3, with TRBD2 matching over 8 bases. CDR1 is PRHDT, CDR2 FYEKMQ, per germline (reference sequence). The length of the CDR3 is 17 residues. The trim removed 0 bases at V and 4 bases at J, leaving 9 bases unmatched. The CDR3, as DNA: TGTGCCAGCAGCTTAGGCCCGGGCCTAGCGGGTTCAGATACGCAGTATTTT. Protein product: CASSLGPGLAGSDTQYF.

This clonotype has a handful of counts. The rearrangement links TRBV20-1 to TRBJ2-1; the D gene could be TRBD1 or TRBD2 (6 bases each). Germline CDR1 and CDR2: DFQATT and SNEGSKA (reference sequence). Trimming removed 2 bases at V and 8 bases at J, with 16 bases between. This CDR3 is 14 amino acids long. CDR3 sequence: CSARRGASGDEQFF. CDR3 nucleotide sequence: TGCAGTGCTAGAAGGGGGGCCTCAGGCGATGAGCAGTTCTTC.

This chain connects TRBV15 to TRBJ2-2, with 7 bases lining up with TRBD2. The CDR3 spans 16 residues. The germline gives CDR1 LNHNV, CDR2 YYDKDF (reference sequence). V was clipped by 3 bases and J by 1 base; unmatched bases: 5. CDR3 loop: CATSRWDYLNTGELFF. The CDR3, as DNA: TGTGCCACCAGCAGGTGGGACTACCTGAACACCGGGGAGCTGTTTTTT. Using reference TRBV15 and TRBJ2-2 for the parts outside the CDR3, the full variable domain is DAMVIQNPRYQVTQFGKPVTLSCSQTLNHNVMYWYQQKSSQAPKLLFHYYDKDFNNEADTPDNFQSRRPNTSFCFLDIRSPGLGDTAMYLCATSRWDYLNTGELFFGEGSRLTVL.

The V call is TRBV5-4, the J call TRBJ2-2; the match to TRBD2 covers 11 bases. This CDR3 comprises 20 residues. The germline V gene encodes CDR1 SGHNT and CDR2 YYREEE (reference sequence). Germline trimming cut 5 bases from V and 5 bases from J; bases unmatched to any gene: 20. CDR3 residues: CASRQNQRISGREETGELFF. The CDR3 nucleotides read TGTGCCAGCAGGCAAAACCAGAGAATTAGCGGGAGGGAGGAGACCGGGGAGCTGTTTTTT. Full variable domain (rest looked up from reference TRBV5-4 and TRBJ2-2): ETGVTQSPTHLIKTRGQQVTLRCSSQSGHNTVSWYQQALGQGPQFIFQYYREEENGRGNFPPRFSGLQFPNYSSELNVNALELDDSALYLCASRQNQRISGREETGELFFGEGSRLTVL.

The chain links TRBV20-1 to TRBJ2-5, with 10 nucleotides matching TRBD2. The CDR3 has 15 residues. Germline CDR1 reads DFQATT; CDR2 reads SNEGSKA (reference sequence). Trimming at V came to 1 base and at J to 4 bases, leaving 6 bases not matched to a gene. The CDR3 reads CSARGLAGASETQYF. Written as DNA, the CDR3 is TGCAGTGCTAGAGGCCTAGCGGGAGCTTCAGAGACCCAGTACTTC.

A few counts support this clonotype. The chain couples TRBV12-3 or TRBV12-4 to TRBJ1-3; D call uncertain. The CDR3 is 12 residues long. Trimming took off 5 bases at V and 11 bases at J, with 13 bases between the two ends. The CDR3 spells CASSPLQHPIYF. The CDR3 nucleotides read TGTGCCAGCAGTCCATTACAGCATCCCATATATTTT.